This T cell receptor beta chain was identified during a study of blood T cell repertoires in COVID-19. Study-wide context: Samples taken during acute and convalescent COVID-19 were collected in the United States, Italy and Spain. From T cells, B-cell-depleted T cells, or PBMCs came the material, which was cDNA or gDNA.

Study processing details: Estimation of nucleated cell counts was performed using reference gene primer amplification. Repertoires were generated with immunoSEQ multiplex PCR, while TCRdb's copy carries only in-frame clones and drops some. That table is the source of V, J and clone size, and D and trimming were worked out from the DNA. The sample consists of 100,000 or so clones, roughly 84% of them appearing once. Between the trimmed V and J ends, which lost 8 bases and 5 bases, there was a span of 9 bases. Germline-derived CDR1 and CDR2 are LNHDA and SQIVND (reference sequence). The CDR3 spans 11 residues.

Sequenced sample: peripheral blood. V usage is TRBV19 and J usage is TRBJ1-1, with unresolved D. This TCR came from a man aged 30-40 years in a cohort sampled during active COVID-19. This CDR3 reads CASRSGTEAFF. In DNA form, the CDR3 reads TGTGCCAGTCGGAGCGGGACTGAAGCTTTCTTT.